The table lists the clone carrying this T cell receptor (beta chain) with a few counts. Its specificity is not known. V trimming: 8 bases; J trimming: 1 base; junction bases outside the gene matches: 2. Looked up from germline, CDR1 is LNHNV and CDR2 is YYDKDF (reference sequence). The length of the CDR3 is 14 residues. Libraries were prepared by immunoSEQ multiplex PCR; TCRdb keeps only in-frame clonotypes and omits some of them. The repertoire holds about 140,000 clones, around 90% seen once, with just over 5.5% in the top ten. The data belong to a study of T cell responses to AZD1222 COVID-19 vaccine. Study-wide findings and caveats: Baseline seropositivity occurred in only a handful of AZD1222 recipients.

This sequence was found in an adult in good health. The sample here was peripheral blood, taken on day 0 of AZD1222 vaccination. The rearrangement joins TRBV15 to TRBJ2-1; 10 bases match TRBD2. The CDR3 DNA follows: TGTGCCACCTCAGCGGGAGGGTCCTACAATGAGCAGTTCTTC. The encoded protein is CATSAGGSYNEQFF.